Listed here is a single TCR beta chain. Its antigen is undetermined. One end of the junction is discordant with germline, which a read error may explain. The data belong to a study of human T cells and chemical hapten exposure. The wider study: Weekly diphenylcyclopropenone doses were given to patients' scalps across the roughly 25-week study. Study results and caveats: Unchanged with DPC sensitization were TCRs above 1 in 1000 frequency. Clustering by CDR3 similarity yielded significantly more large clusters from expanded TCRs than controls.

Time point noted: pre-sensitization, week 0. The treatment here: therapeutic diphenylcyclopropenone sensitization with weekly scalp DPC. TCRdb fed the RACE reads into MiXCR, producing one record per CDR3 protein. The table includes about 80,000 distinct CDR3 sequences, 14% detected once. Germline-derived CDR1 and CDR2 are SGHRS and YFSETQ. CDR3 size: 15 residues. The receptor comes from a woman in her 50s with alopecia areata. Some clones in this sample may be carry-over from other donors' samples. The chain couples TRBV5-1 to TRBJ2-5, with TRBD1 matching 9 bases. Specimen: whole blood, collected in connection with sensitization to the hapten diphenylcyclopropenone (DPC). The CDR3 region is CASSLGQGREETQYF. The CDR3 coding sequence is TGCGCCAGCAGTTTGGGACAGGGTCGGGAAGAGACCCAGTACTTC. The full variable domain, its missing parts supplied by reference TRBV5-1 and TRBJ2-5, is KAGVTQTPRYLIKTRGQQVTLSCSPISGHRSVSWYQQTPGQGLQFLFEYFSETQRNKGNFPGRFSGRQFSNSRSEMNVSTLELGDSALYLCASSLGQGREETQYFGPGTRLLVL.